Listed below are T cell receptor beta chains from one sample, sequenced in a study of cytomegalovirus exposure and HLA in healthy donors. Using immunoSEQ multiplex PCR, the repertoire was profiled, and TCRdb retains in-frame clones only, with some absent. The data include 150,000 to 200,000 clones; the top ten clones carry about 0.81%. Sequenced sample: PBMCs. The receptor source for this set is a woman aged 18-35 years in good health and CMV-seropositive. CDR3s leave out the opening cysteine and the closing phenylalanine or tryptophan. Fields, in order: V gene, J gene, CDR3 protein.

>TRBV6-5|TRBJ2-7
ASSYSRLAVYEQY
>TRBV7-6|TRBJ1-2
ASSLAEGRDNYGYT
>TRBV13|TRBJ2-3
ASSFSGLTDTQY
>TRBV27|TRBJ1-6
ASSPGNNSPLH
>TRBV29-1|TRBJ2-3
SAAGTSGTDTQY
>TRBV30|TRBJ2-5
AWSVWSRGGQETQY
>TRBV30|TRBJ1-1
AWTVKGQGFTEAF
>TRBV4-2|TRBJ2-1
ASSPSRSTIDEQF
>TRBV5-4|TRBJ2-7
ASSFDGSSGPSYEQY
>TRBV19|TRBJ2-2
ASSPGLQGTGELF
>TRBV19|TRBJ2-7
ASSISGADYEQY
>TRBV6-1|TRBJ1-2
ASRASGSNYGYT
>TRBV4-3|TRBJ1-1
ASSLGDSRIRLNTEAF
>TRBV5-1|TRBJ1-1
ASSPTGQGYTEAF
>TRBV6-5|TRBJ2-5
ASSFRDGREQY
>TRBV6-4|TRBJ2-1
ASSDSGTSSYNEQF